This is a list of T cell receptor beta chains from one sample in a study of patients and donors after allogeneic stem cell transplantation. TCRdb redid the calling of the RT-PCR reads with MiXCR, one entry per CDR3 protein. Here the sample spans fewer than 180,000 distinct CDR3 sequences, 30% to 45% being singletons. Material: blood, either unsorted or a sorted T cell fraction (not recorded which). The receptor set was obtained from a human donor who was either an allogeneic HSCT recipient or a stem cell or donor lymphocyte infusion donor (not recorded which). It is not recorded whose cells these are; they may come from a transplant donor. The CDR3 runs from the conserved cysteine through the conserved F or W. The D gene is left open where the match is weak. Clone size appears in some rows only: once, few, many, or a class for an expanded clone.

V	D	J	size	CDR3	DNA
TRBV13	-	TRBJ2-7	-	CASSSGVGSSYEQYF	TGTGCCAGCAGCTCGGGGGTGGGGAGCTCCTACGAGCAGTACTTC
TRBV20-1	-	TRBJ1-2	few	CSALGGYTF	TGCAGTGCCCTAGGGGGCTACACCTTC
TRBV25-1	-	TRBJ1-4	few	CASRRQEGNEKLFF	TGTGCCAGCAGGAGACAGGAGGGGAATGAAAAACTGTTTTTT
TRBV3-1	TRBD2	TRBJ2-1	-	CASSPVNGRLAGYNEQFF	TGTGCCAGCAGCCCCGTGAACGGCCGCCTAGCGGGGTACAATGAGCAGTTCTTC
TRBV5-5	-	TRBJ1-6	-	CASSLGVHNRANNSPLHF	TGTGCCAGCAGCTTGGGAGTCCACAACCGGGCTAATAATTCACCCCTCCACTTT
TRBV25-1	-	TRBJ1-1	few	CASRMGVGPSNTEAFF	TGTGCCAGCAGGATGGGAGTTGGACCTTCGAACACTGAAGCTTTCTTT
TRBV7-9	-	TRBJ2-5	-	CASSLFDLQYF	TGTGCCAGCAGCTTATTTGACCTTCAGTACTTC
TRBV20-1	-	TRBJ1-4	-	CSAFGPGGEKLFF	TGCAGTGCCTTCGGACCCGGCGGTGAAAAACTGTTTTTT
TRBV28	-	TRBJ1-1	few	CASSLGGSRTNTEAFF	TGTGCCAGCAGTCTAGGTGGCTCCCGCACGAACACTGAAGCTTTCTTT
TRBV20-1	-	TRBJ1-1	-	CSALTGSDEAFF	TGCAGTGCTCTTACAGGGTCGGATGAAGCTTTCTTT
TRBV12-3/TRBV12-4	-	TRBJ2-3	-	CASSLTTPTDTQYF	TGTGCCAGCAGTTTAACCACACCCACAGATACGCAGTATTTT
TRBV13	-	TRBJ2-2	few	CASSLAGLSDMDNTGELFF	TGTGCCAGCAGCCTCGCCGGGCTTTCGGACATGGATAACACCGGGGAGCTGTTTTTT
TRBV7-2	TRBD2	TRBJ2-1	few	CASSLKTSGGSEQFF	TGTGCCAGCAGCTTGAAGACTAGCGGGGGGAGTGAGCAGTTCTTC
TRBV3-1	TRBD1	TRBJ2-5	-	CASSHQGAIPETQYF	TGTGCCAGCAGCCACCAGGGGGCCATCCCTGAGACCCAGTACTTC
TRBV6-5	-	TRBJ2-2	few	CASRGANTGELFF	TGTGCCAGCAGAGGGGCGAACACCGGGGAGCTGTTTTTT
TRBV5-1	TRBD1	TRBJ2-1	-	CASRPDRGYNEQFF	TGCGCCAGCAGGCCCGACAGGGGATACAATGAGCAGTTCTTC
TRBV7-9	-	TRBJ1-3	-	CASSLLETPGNTIYF	TGTGCCAGCAGCTTATTGGAAACGCCCGGAAACACCATATATTTT
TRBV5-6	TRBD1	TRBJ1-4	few	CASSGRQGAGEKLFF	TGTGCCAGCAGCGGACGACAGGGGGCAGGGGAAAAACTGTTTTTT
TRBV6-2/TRBV6-3	-	TRBJ1-2	many	CASSIGPIYGYTF	TGTGCCAGCAGCATCGGCCCTATCTATGGCTACACCTTC
TRBV6-5	-	TRBJ2-1	once	CASSYGGAGEQFF	TGTGCCAGCAGTTACGGTGGCGCAGGCGAGCAGTTCTTC
TRBV7-3	TRBD1	TRBJ2-5	-	CASSATGVQETQYF	TGTGCCAGCAGCGCCACAGGGGTCCAAGAGACCCAGTACTTC
TRBV7-3	-	TRBJ2-6	-	CASSPTTFSGANVLTF	TGTGCCAGCAGCCCGACTACATTCTCTGGGGCCAACGTCCTGACTTTC
TRBV5-1	TRBD2	TRBJ2-5	-	CASSRGLAGGQETQYF	TGCGCCAGCAGCCGAGGACTAGCGGGGGGTCAAGAGACCCAGTACTTC
TRBV7-8	-	TRBJ1-2	few	CASSWDMSYGYTF	TGTGCCAGCAGTTGGGACATGAGCTATGGCTACACCTTC
TRBV3-1	-	TRBJ1-1	few	CASSQRGWTEAFF	TGTGCCAGCAGCCAACGGGGATGGACTGAAGCTTTCTTT
TRBV7-2	-	TRBJ1-1	few	CASSLEGRSEAFF	TGTGCCAGCAGCTTGGAAGGGAGGTCTGAAGCTTTCTTT
TRBV6-5	TRBD2	TRBJ2-3	-	CASSRSGGPTDTQYF	TGTGCCAGCAGTCGGAGCGGGGGCCCCACAGATACGCAGTATTTT
TRBV28	TRBD1	TRBJ1-2	few	CAGGAGDRPQDGYTF	TGTGCCGGTGGGGCAGGGGACAGACCCCAGGATGGCTACACCTTC
TRBV6-6	TRBD1	TRBJ1-1	-	CASRHDRGDLSFF	TGTGCCAGCAGGCATGACAGGGGGGATTTGTCTTTCTTT
TRBV4-3	TRBD1	TRBJ1-6	-	CASSPDRGDYSPLHF	TGCGCCAGCAGCCCGGACAGGGGGGACTATTCACCCCTCCACTTT
TRBV6-6	TRBD1	TRBJ1-3	few	CASSPDRDTAGNTIYF	TGTGCCAGCAGTCCCGACAGGGATACGGCTGGAAACACCATATATTTT
TRBV18	TRBD1	TRBJ1-1	few	CASSPSWDSMNTEAFF	TGTGCCAGCTCACCGTCGTGGGACAGCATGAACACTGAAGCTTTCTTT
TRBV5-1	TRBD1	TRBJ1-1	-	CASSLGQGYSEAFF	TGCGCCAGCAGCTTGGGACAGGGATATTCTGAAGCTTTCTTT
TRBV6-6	-	TRBJ1-1	-	CAELAGRGQDTEAFF	TGTGCCGAATTGGCGGGGAGGGGTCAAGACACTGAAGCTTTCTTT
TRBV2	-	TRBJ1-1	few	CASRRIPMNTEAFF	TGTGCCAGCAGACGGATCCCCATGAACACTGAAGCTTTCTTT
TRBV4-2	-	TRBJ1-2	few	CASSQDVQRVYYGYTF	TGTGCCAGCAGCCAAGATGTACAGAGGGTATACTATGGCTACACCTTC
TRBV7-3	-	TRBJ2-2	few	CASRILANTGELFF	TGTGCCAGCAGGATCCTCGCGAACACCGGGGAGCTGTTTTTT
TRBV4-3	-	TRBJ1-3	few	CASSKGREGGNTIYF	TGCGCCAGCAGCAAAGGGAGGGAAGGTGGAAACACCATATATTTT
TRBV4-3	-	TRBJ2-3	-	CASSQDAQGTTDTQYF	TGCGCCAGCAGCCAAGATGCCCAGGGTACCACAGATACGCAGTATTTT
TRBV12-3/TRBV12-4	TRBD1	TRBJ1-5	-	CASSPTGGFQPQHF	TGTGCCAGCAGCCCTACAGGGGGCTTCCAGCCCCAGCATTTT
TRBV20-1	TRBD1	TRBJ1-5	few	CSAKDRDNQPQHF	TGCAGTGCAAAGGACAGGGACAATCAGCCCCAGCATTTT
TRBV15	-	TRBJ2-5	-	CATSRDRGQETQYF	TGTGCCACCAGCAGAGATCGGGGGCAAGAGACCCAGTACTTC